This record looks at one TCR beta chain sequence and its context. The record originates from a study of blood T cell repertoires in COVID-19. Study information: Acute and convalescent COVID-19 samples came from the United States, Italy and Spain. Sources were T cells, B-cell-depleted T cells, or PBMCs; the material itself was cDNA or gDNA.

Authors' methods: Estimates of nucleated cell counts were drawn from the amplification of reference gene primers. Sequencing was performed with immunoSEQ multiplex PCR; in TCRdb, only in-frame clones are kept and a portion is missing. V and J calls and clone size are copied from that table; D and trimming were computed from the DNA. The sample has around 130,000 clones; about four fifths are singletons. Sequencing was performed on peripheral blood. This TCR came from a man aged 35 to 55 with active or convalescent COVID-19.

The DNA of the CDR3 is TGTGCCAGCAGCTTAGAGGCTAGAGGGAATTCACCCCTCCACTTT. Encoded protein: CASSLEARGNSPLHF. The chain couples TRBV7-2 to TRBJ1-6; no firm D call. CDR3 length: 15 amino acids. Germline loops: CDR1 SGHTA, CDR2 FQGNSA. V was shortened by 1 base and J by 7 bases, with 11 bases between the two germline ends.